The entry below describes one T cell receptor beta chain. The junction and the germline gene differ at one end; a read error may be behind it. The authors spiked synthetic TCR analog templates into each PCR. The repertoire was sequenced with immunoSEQ multiplex PCR; TCRdb's copy has only in-frame clones and lacks some. The data contain approximately 110,000 clones, approximately 89% of them seen just once; the ten biggest clones take up around 4%. The data originate from a study of PD-L1 blockade in urothelial cancer. At the level of the study: When blood samples were assessed, the median T cell count was 120,000 to 150,000.

This sample's time point: peripheral blood 6 weeks after treatment start. This CDR3 is built from 15 residues. In germline, CDR1 is SSHAT, CDR2 FNYEAQ (reference sequence). The receptor comes from a man aged 60 to 75 with urothelial cancer. Here the sequenced sample was PBMCs, taken around atezolizumab (anti-PD-L1) treatment. The chain employs TRBV7-7 and TRBJ2-2; 8 bases are shared with TRBD1. The CDR3 here is CASSLDRGDTGELFF. CDR3 DNA sequence: TGTGCTAGCAGCTTAGACAGGGGAGACACCGGGGAGCTGTTTTTT.